A single sample is the source of the 19 T cell receptor beta chains below, sequenced in a study of blood T cell repertoires in COVID-19. Profiled with immunoSEQ multiplex PCR; TCRdb holds only in-frame clones, not every one. The table shows 130,000 or so clones, with approximately 86% occurring only once. The specimen was peripheral blood. All receptors come from a woman aged 50 to 65 who had recovered from COVID-19.

The rearrangement uses TRBV19 and TRBJ1-1; D unresolved. This CDR3 is built from 15 residues. The germline V gene has CDR1 LNHDA and CDR2 SQIVND (reference sequence). V was shortened by 1 base and J by 1 base, with 10 bases between the two germline ends. CDR3 residues: CASSIGNRRNTEAFF. CDR3 coding DNA: TGTGCCAGTAGTATAGGGAACAGAAGGAACACTGAAGCTTTCTTT.

The rearrangement joins TRBV7-2 to TRBJ2-4; the D gene is possibly TRBD2 (6 bases). The CDR3 sequence is 15 residues long. The V end lost 0 bases, the J end lost 11 bases, and 17 bases lay between the germline ends. The germline CDR1 and CDR2 sequences are SGHTA and FQGNSA. CDR3 nucleotides: TGTGCCAGCAGCTTAGCCGGGACTTTAAATGAGGTTCAGTACTTC. Translation: CASSLAGTLNEVQYF. Full variable domain (rest looked up from reference TRBV7-2 and TRBJ2-4): GAGVSQSPSNKVTEKGKDVELRCDPISGHTALYWYRQSLGQGLEFLIYFQGNSAPDKSGLPSDRFSAERTGGSVSTLTIQRTQQEDSAVYLCASSLAGTLNEVQYFGAGTRLSVL.

The V call is TRBV6-2 or TRBV6-3, the J call TRBJ1-5, with a tentative D call TRBD1 (5 bases). V dropped 2 bases and J dropped 2 bases, with 16 bases sitting between them. CDR1 is MNHEY and CDR2 is SVGEGT in the germline V gene. This CDR3 spans 17 amino acids. The CDR3 sequence is CASSYPLWQGGNQPQHF. CDR3 sequence (DNA): TGTGCCAGCAGTTACCCTTTATGGCAGGGCGGCAATCAGCCCCAGCATTTT.

The sample holds many counts of this clone. V gene TRBV13 combines with J gene TRBJ2-7; D may be TRBD1 (6 bases). Between the trimmed V and J ends, which lost 5 bases and 1 base, there was a span of 18 bases. Germline V gene sequence: CDR1 PRHDT, CDR2 FYEKMQ (reference sequence). This CDR3 has 16 amino acids. CDR3 DNA sequence: TGTGCCAGCAGCCCCTCACGATACAGGGATTCCTACGAGCAGTACTTC. Translating gives CASSPSRYRDSYEQYF.

This chain links TRBV5-8 with TRBJ2-3; D not certain. Germline loops: CDR1 SGHTS, CDR2 YDEGEE. V lost 4 bases, J lost 2 bases, and 14 bases lay in between. This CDR3 has 15 residues. Here the CDR3 reads CASSEPTQNTDTQYF. The CDR3 region has the DNA TGTGCCAGCAGCGAGCCGACTCAAAACACAGATACGCAGTATTTT.

The V gene is TRBV3-1 (or the pseudogene TRBV3-2), the J gene TRBJ1-2; TRBD1 might be the D (5 bases). V was cut by 4 bases and J by 4 bases, with 28 bases left in between. The germline V gene has CDR1 LGHDT and CDR2 YNNKEL (reference sequence). CDR3 size: 19 residues. The CDR3 bases are TGTGCCAGCAGCCCCCCCGGGGGGGGTGGCCGATCTATGCTCTATGGCTACACCTTC. This gives the protein CASSPPGGGGRSMLYGYTF.

The CDR3 spells CASSRHADLTGELFF. CDR3 nucleotides: TGTGCCAGCAGTCGGCACGCGGATCTCACCGGGGAGCTGTTTTTT. This rearrangement joins TRBV7-9 to TRBJ2-2, with D uncertain. V gave up 6 bases and J gave up 4 bases, with 15 bases separating them. The germline CDR1 and CDR2 sequences are SEHNR and FQNEAQ (reference sequence). This CDR3 comprises 15 residues.

The chain is built from TRBV20-1 and TRBJ2-5; D remains ambiguous. Deletions cut 3 bases from V and 2 bases from J, with 10 bases between. The CDR3 length is 13 residues. CDR1 DFQATT and CDR2 SNEGSKA come from the germline V gene (reference sequence). The DNA for the CDR3 is TGCAGTGCTAGTGCGCGCCCACAAGAGACCCAGTACTTC. Protein product: CSASARPQETQYF.

The chain employs TRBV12-5 and TRBJ2-5; D not resolved. Trimming removed 4 bases from V and 5 bases from J, with 8 bases in between. Germline V gene data show CDR1 as LGHNT and CDR2 as FRNRAP. The CDR3 contains 12 residues. The CDR3 protein is CASGSPSETQYF. In DNA, the CDR3 is TGTGCTAGTGGTTCCCCCTCGGAGACCCAGTACTTC.

The chain employs TRBV19 and TRBJ2-3; D not resolved. CDR3 length: 14 amino acids. Germline V gene lookup returns CDR1 LNHDA and CDR2 SQIVND (reference sequence). Trimming removed 3 bases from V and 2 bases from J, with 9 bases in between. The chain's CDR3 is CASSILSDTDTQYF. The CDR3 nucleotides read TGTGCCAGTAGTATTTTAAGCGACACAGATACGCAGTATTTT.

V usage is TRBV9 and J usage is TRBJ1-5; TRBD1 matches at 8 bases. CDR1 SGDLS and CDR2 YYNGEE come from the germline V gene. With V trimmed by 3 bases and J by 7 bases, 6 bases remained unmatched. The CDR3 extends over 14 amino acids. Written as DNA, the CDR3 is TGTGCCAGCAGCGGAGGGACAGGCTACCAGCCCCAGCATTTT. This gives the protein CASSGGTGYQPQHF.

V and J are TRBV5-5 and TRBJ1-4; D ambiguous. From germline, CDR1 is SGHKS and CDR2 YYEKEE (reference sequence). The CDR3 is 12 amino acids. V shed 4 bases and J shed 8 bases, with 9 bases lying between them. CDR3 bases: TGTGCCAGCAGCGCCTCGGGGGAAAAACTGTTTTTT. This gives the protein CASSASGEKLFF. The entire variable domain, with the rest obtained from reference TRBV5-5 and TRBJ1-4, is as follows: DAGVTQSPTHLIKTRGQQVTLRCSPISGHKSVSWYQQVLGQGPQFIFQYYEKEERGRGNFPDRFSARQFPNYSSELNVNALLLGDSALYLCASSASGEKLFFGSGTQLSVL.

A few counts support this clone. This sequence joins TRBV7-9 and TRBJ2-6; 7 positions agree with TRBD1. Germline V CDR1 and CDR2: SEHNR, FQNEAQ (reference sequence). The V gene end was trimmed by 6 bases and the J gene end by 2 bases; junction bases not matched to a gene: 10. The CDR3 extends over 17 amino acids. The CDR3 loop is CASREIDRVTGANVLTF. DNA for the CDR3: TGTGCCAGCAGAGAAATCGACAGGGTTACTGGGGCCAACGTCCTGACTTTC.

The chain is built from TRBV10-3 and TRBJ2-3; 10 bases agree with TRBD2. The junction had 10 bases not matched to a gene; V was cut back by 3 bases and J by 7 bases. CDR1 and CDR2 from the germline V gene are ENHRY and SYGVKD. The CDR3 has 16 amino acids. The CDR3 bases are TGTGCCATCAGTGAACGGCTAGCGGGGGTAGGATATACGCAGTATTTT. Translating gives CAISERLAGVGYTQYF.

The chain carries TRBV19 and TRBJ2-5; 10 bases match TRBD2. J was trimmed by 5 bases and V by 7 bases; bases with no gene match: 10. This CDR3 spans 15 amino acids. Germline assignment: CDR1 LNHDA and CDR2 SQIVND (reference sequence). The chain's CDR3 is CASTVSGRFWETQYF. The CDR3 DNA sequence: TGTGCCAGTACTGTTAGCGGGAGGTTCTGGGAGACCCAGTACTTC.

The rearrangement uses TRBV18 and TRBJ2-7; 8 bases line up with TRBD1. Germline V gene lookup returns CDR1 KGHSH and CDR2 LQKENI. CDR3 length: 14 residues. The J segment lost 3 bases and the V segment lost 3 bases, leaving 4 bases of the junction unmatched. The CDR3: CASSPGQDFYEQYF. DNA of the CDR3: TGTGCCAGCTCACCGGGACAGGACTTCTACGAGCAGTACTTC.

This chain uses TRBV5-1 with TRBJ2-7; TRBD1 agrees at 9 bases. This CDR3 region has 14 residues. The V segment lost 0 bases and the J segment 6 bases; nucleotides outside the gene matches: 4. Looked up from germline, CDR1 is SGHRS and CDR2 is YFSETQ. The CDR3 loop is CASSLGGTGREQYF. The CDR3, as DNA: TGCGCCAGCAGCTTGGGGGGGACAGGGCGCGAGCAGTACTTC. Variable domain in full (rest from reference TRBV5-1 and TRBJ2-7): KAGVTQTPRYLIKTRGQQVTLSCSPISGHRSVSWYQQTPGQGLQFLFEYFSETQRNKGNFPGRFSGRQFSNSRSEMNVSTLELGDSALYLCASSLGGTGREQYFGPGTRLTVT.

CDR3 nucleotide sequence: TGTGCCAGCAGCCTCCTATCCGGGGAGCTGTTTTTT. Translated, it gives CASSLLSGELFF. J is TRBJ2-2 and V is TRBV6-5; D is uncertain. Germline CDR1 MNHEY, CDR2 SVGAGI. The CDR3 spans 12 residues. V lost 6 bases and J 6 bases, leaving 8 bases between the germline ends.

CDR3 protein: CASSIPSNGYTF. CDR3 DNA: TGTGCCAGCAGCATACCGTCTAACGGCTACACCTTC. The V gene is TRBV28, the J gene TRBJ1-2; no clear D. V was clipped by 6 bases and J by 8 bases, with 13 bases between them. Germline V gene lookup returns CDR1 MDHEN and CDR2 SYDVKM. This CDR3 contains 12 residues.